The T cell receptor beta chain under discussion was sequenced for a study of CD8 T cells in ankylosing spondylitis. For TCR beta, libraries came from quantitative 5'-RACE with molecular barcodes. TCRdb analysed the 5' RACE reads with MiXCR anew, one entry per CDR3 protein. The sample carries around 300,000 distinct CDR3 sequences, around 21% recorded once. Notes on the study in general: The disease-linked clones had a CD8+ phenotype and low blood frequencies. Seemingly characteristic of ankylosing spondylitis blood was a TCR beta motif consisting of about 8 highly homologous variants.

The germline V and J ends were trimmed by 4 bases and 4 bases, with 23 bases remaining between them. The CDR3 is 17 amino acids. CDR1 SGHRS and CDR2 YFSETQ come from the germline V gene. This clonotype was observed a few times. What it binds is not known. The sequenced sample consisted of blood, either unsorted or a sorted T cell fraction (not recorded which). This TCR came from a female donor with ankylosing spondylitis or in good health (not recorded which). This chain connects TRBV5-1 to TRBJ1-1; weak D call: TRBD1 (6 bases). CDR3 region: CASSHAGGATSGTEAFF. DNA of the CDR3: TGCGCCAGCAGCCACGCGGGGGGGGCTACCTCGGGCACTGAAGCTTTCTTT.